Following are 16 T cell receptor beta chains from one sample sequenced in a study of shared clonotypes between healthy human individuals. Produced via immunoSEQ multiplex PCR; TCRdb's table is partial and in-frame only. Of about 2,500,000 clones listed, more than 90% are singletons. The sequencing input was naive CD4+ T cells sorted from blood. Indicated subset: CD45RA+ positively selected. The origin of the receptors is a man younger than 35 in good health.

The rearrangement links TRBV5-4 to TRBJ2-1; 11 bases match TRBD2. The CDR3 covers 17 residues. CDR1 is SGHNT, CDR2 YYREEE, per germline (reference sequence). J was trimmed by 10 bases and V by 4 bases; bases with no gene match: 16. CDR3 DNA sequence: TGTGCCAGCAGCCCAATCGGTAGCGGGGGGGCGGTTCAGGAGCAGTTCTTC. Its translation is CASSPIGSGGAVQEQFF.

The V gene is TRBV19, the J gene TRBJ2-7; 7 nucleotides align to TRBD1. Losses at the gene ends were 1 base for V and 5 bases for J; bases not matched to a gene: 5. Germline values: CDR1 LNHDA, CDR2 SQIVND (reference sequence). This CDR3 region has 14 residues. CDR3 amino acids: CASSIGQGNHEQYF. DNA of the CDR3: TGTGCCAGTAGTATAGGACAGGGAAATCACGAGCAGTACTTC.

CDR3 protein: CATGQVPNYEQYF. The CDR3 DNA reads as TGTGCCACCGGACAGGTTCCCAACTACGAGCAGTACTTC. The chain couples TRBV10-3 to TRBJ2-7, with TRBD1 identical over 7 bases. The V and J ends lost 10 bases and 3 bases, in that order; junction bases with no gene match: 9. This CDR3 is built from 13 residues. Germline V CDR1 and CDR2: ENHRY, SYGVKD.

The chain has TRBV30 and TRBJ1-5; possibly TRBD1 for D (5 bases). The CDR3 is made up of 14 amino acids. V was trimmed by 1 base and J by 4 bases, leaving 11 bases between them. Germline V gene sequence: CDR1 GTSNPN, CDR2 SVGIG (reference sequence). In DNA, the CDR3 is TGTGCCTGGAGTGCTGGGGCCCCAAATCAGCCCCAGCATTTT. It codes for CAWSAGAPNQPQHF.

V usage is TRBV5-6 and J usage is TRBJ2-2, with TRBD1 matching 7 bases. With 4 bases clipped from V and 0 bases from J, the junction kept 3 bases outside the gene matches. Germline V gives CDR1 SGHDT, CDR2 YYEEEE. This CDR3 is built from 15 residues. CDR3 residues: CASSRGQTNTGELFF. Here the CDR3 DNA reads TGTGCCAGCAGCCGGGGACAGACGAACACCGGGGAGCTGTTTTTT.

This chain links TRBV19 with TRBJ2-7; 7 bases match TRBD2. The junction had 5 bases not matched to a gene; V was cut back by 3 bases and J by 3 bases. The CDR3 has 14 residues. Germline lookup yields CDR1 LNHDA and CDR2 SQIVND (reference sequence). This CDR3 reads CASSIEGGFYEQYF. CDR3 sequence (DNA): TGTGCCAGTAGTATTGAGGGAGGGTTCTACGAGCAGTACTTC.

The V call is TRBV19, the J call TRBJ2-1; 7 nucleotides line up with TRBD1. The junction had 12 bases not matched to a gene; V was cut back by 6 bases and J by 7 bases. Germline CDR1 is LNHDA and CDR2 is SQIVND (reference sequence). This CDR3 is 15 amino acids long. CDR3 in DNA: TGTGCCAGTAGACCTGACAGGGAAGGGGGAAATGAGCAGTTCTTC. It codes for CASRPDREGGNEQFF.

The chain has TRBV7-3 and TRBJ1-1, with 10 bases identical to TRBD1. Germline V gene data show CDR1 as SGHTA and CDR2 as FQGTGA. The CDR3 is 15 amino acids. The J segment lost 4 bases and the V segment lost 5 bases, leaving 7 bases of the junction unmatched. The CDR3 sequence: CASSPDRGWGTEAFF. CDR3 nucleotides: TGTGCCAGCAGCCCGGACAGGGGGTGGGGCACTGAAGCTTTCTTT.

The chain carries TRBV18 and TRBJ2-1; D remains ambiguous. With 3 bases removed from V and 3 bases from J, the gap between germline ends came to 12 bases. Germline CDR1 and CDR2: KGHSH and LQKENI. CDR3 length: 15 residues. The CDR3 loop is CASSPLEPIYNEQFF. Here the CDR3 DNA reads TGTGCCAGCTCACCTCTAGAACCCATCTACAATGAGCAGTTCTTC.

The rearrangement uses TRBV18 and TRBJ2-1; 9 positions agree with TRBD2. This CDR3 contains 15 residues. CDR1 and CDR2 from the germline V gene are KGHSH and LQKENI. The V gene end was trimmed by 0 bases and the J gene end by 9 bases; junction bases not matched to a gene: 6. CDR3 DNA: TGTGCCAGCTCACCACCCAGCGGGGGGCAGGGTGAGCAGTTCTTC. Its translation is CASSPPSGGQGEQFF.

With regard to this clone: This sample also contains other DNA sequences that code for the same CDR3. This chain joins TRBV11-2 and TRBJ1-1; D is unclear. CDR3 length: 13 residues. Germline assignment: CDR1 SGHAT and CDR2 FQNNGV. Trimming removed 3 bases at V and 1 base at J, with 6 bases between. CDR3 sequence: CASSFGRNTEAFF. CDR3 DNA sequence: TGTGCCAGCAGCTTTGGCAGGAACACTGAAGCTTTCTTT.

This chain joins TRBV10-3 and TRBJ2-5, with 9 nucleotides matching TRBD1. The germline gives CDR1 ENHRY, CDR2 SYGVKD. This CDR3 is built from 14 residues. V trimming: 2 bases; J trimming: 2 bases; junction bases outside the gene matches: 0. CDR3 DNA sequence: TGTGCCATCAGTGAGGACAGGGGGCAAGAGACCCAGTACTTC. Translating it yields CAISEDRGQETQYF.

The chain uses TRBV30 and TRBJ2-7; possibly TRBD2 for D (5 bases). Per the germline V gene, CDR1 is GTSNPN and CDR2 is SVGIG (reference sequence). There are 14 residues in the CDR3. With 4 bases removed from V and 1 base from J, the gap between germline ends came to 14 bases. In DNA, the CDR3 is TGTGCCTGGACGGCCGGACGGGGTTCCTACGAGCAGTACTTC. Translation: CAWTAGRGSYEQYF.

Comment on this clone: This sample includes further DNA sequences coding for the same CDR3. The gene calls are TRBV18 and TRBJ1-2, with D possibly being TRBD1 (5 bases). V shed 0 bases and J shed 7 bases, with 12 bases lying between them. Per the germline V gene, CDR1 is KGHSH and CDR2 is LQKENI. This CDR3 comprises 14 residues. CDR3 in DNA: TGTGCCAGCTCACCACCGGTCCAGGGAGGTGGCTACACCTTC. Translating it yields CASSPPVQGGGYTF. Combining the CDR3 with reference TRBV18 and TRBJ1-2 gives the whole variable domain NAGVMQNPRHLVRRRGQEARLRCSPMKGHSHVYWYRQLPEEGLKFMVYLQKENIIDESGMPKERFSAEFPKEGPSILRIQQVVRGDSAAYFCASSPPVQGGGYTFGSGTRLTVV.

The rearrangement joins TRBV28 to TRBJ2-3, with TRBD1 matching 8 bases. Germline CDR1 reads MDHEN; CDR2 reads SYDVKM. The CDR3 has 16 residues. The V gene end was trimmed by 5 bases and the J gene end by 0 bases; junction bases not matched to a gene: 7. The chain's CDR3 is CASSKDRVFSTDTQYF. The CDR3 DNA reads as TGTGCCAGCAGTAAGGACAGGGTATTTAGCACAGATACGCAGTATTTT.

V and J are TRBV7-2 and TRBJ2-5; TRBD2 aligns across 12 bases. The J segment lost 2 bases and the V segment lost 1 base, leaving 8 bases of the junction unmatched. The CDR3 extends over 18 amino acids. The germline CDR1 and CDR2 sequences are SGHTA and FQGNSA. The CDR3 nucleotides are TGTGCCAGCAGCTTAGTAAGGCTAGCGGGAGGGAGGCAAGAGACCCAGTACTTC. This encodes CASSLVRLAGGRQETQYF.